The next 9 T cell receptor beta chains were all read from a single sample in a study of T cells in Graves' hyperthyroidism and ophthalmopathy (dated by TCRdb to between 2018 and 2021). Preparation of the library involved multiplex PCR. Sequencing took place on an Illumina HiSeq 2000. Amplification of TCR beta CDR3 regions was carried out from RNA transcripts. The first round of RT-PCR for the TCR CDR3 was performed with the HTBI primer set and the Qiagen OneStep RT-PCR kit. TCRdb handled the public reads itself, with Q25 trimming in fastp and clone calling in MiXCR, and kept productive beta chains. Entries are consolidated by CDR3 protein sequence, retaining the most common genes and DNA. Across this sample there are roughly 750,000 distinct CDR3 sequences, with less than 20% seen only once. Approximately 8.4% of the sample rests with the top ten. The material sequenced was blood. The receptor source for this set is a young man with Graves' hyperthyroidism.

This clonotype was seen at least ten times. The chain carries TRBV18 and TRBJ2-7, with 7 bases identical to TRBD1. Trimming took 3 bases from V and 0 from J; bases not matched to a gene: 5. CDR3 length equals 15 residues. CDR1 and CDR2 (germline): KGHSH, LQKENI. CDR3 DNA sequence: TGTGCCAGCTCACCTAAGGGACAGTTCTCCTACGAGCAGTACTTC. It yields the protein CASSPKGQFSYEQYF. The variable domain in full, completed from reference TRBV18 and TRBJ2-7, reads NAGVMQNPRHLVRRRGQEARLRCSPMKGHSHVYWYRQLPEEGLKFMVYLQKENIIDESGMPKERFSAEFPKEGPSILRIQQVVRGDSAAYFCASSPKGQFSYEQYFGPGTRLTVT.

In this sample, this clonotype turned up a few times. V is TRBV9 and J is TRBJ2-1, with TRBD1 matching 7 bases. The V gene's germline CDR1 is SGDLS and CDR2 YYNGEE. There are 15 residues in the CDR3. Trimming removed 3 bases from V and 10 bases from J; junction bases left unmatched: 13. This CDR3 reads CASSEKGARKGEQFF. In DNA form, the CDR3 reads TGTGCCAGCAGCGAGAAGGGGGCCCGGAAGGGCGAGCAGTTCTTC.

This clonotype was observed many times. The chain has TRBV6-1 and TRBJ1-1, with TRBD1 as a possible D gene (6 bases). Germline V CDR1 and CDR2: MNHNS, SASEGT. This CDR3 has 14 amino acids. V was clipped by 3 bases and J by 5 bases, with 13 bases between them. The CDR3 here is CASSEHQGRTEAFF. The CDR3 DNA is TGTGCCAGCAGTGAGCACCAGGGGCGGACTGAAGCTTTCTTT.

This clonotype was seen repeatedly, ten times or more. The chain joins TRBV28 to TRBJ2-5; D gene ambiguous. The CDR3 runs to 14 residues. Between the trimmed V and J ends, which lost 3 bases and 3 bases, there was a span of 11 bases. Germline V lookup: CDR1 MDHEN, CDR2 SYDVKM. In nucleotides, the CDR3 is TGTGCCAGCAGTTTTCGCGCGAGAAAAGAGACCCAGTACTTC. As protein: CASSFRARKETQYF.

The CDR3 loop is CASSQVGSSREQYF. CDR3 DNA sequence: TGTGCCAGCAGCCAGGTCGGATCCTCGAGGGAGCAGTACTTC. This chain joins TRBV7-2 and TRBJ2-7; no firm D call. Trimming left V 5 bases short and J 7 bases short, with 18 bases between. CDR3 length: 14 residues. Germline V gene lookup returns CDR1 SGHTA and CDR2 FQGNSA. The entire variable domain, with the rest obtained from reference TRBV7-2 and TRBJ2-7, is as follows: GAGVSQSPSNKVTEKGKDVELRCDPISGHTALYWYRQSLGQGLEFLIYFQGNSAPDKSGLPSDRFSAERTGGSVSTLTIQRTQQEDSAVYLCASSQVGSSREQYFGPGTRLTVT.

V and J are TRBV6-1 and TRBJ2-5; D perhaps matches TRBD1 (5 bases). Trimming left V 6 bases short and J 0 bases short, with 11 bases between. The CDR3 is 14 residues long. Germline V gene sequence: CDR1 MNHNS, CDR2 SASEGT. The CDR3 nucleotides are TGTGCCAGCAGCTCGACAGTGTACCAAGAGACCCAGTACTTC. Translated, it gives CASSSTVYQETQYF.

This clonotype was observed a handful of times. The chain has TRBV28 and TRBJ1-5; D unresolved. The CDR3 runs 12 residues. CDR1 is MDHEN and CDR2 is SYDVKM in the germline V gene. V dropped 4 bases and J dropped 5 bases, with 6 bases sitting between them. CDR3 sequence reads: CASSYTHQPQHF. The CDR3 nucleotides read TGTGCCAGCAGTTATACACATCAGCCCCAGCATTTT.

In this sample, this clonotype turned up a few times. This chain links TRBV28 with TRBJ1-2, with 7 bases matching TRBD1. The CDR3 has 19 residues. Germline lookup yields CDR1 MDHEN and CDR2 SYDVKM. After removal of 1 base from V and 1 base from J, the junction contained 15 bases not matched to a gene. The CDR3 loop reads CASSLSHHPGTEHNYGYTF. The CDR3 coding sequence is TGTGCCAGCAGTTTATCGCACCATCCCGGGACAGAACATAACTATGGCTACACCTTC.

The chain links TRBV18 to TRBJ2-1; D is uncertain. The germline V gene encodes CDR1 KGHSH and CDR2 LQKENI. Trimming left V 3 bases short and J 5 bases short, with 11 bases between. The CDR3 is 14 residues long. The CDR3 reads CASSPSTLDNEQFF. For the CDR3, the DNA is TGTGCCAGCTCACCCAGTACCTTGGACAATGAGCAGTTCTTC.